This TCR beta chain was sequenced during a study of T-cell reconstitution after alpha-beta-depleted transplantation in children. Study-level points and caveats: The study traced high day-60 TCRbeta diversity in some patients to surviving recipient T cells and thymic progenitors. Among T cells one year after transplant, newly produced cells accounted for most counts and diversity. Expanded graft clones numbering several hundred reportedly gave rise to alpha-beta T cells about two months after transplant.

Unique molecular identifiers were incorporated when the TCRbeta library was constructed. TCRdb reanalysed the PCR reads using MiXCR and keeps one entry per CDR3 protein. The sample has roughly 74,000 distinct CDR3 sequences; 15% to 20% are singletons. This clonotype has at least ten counts. Its antigen is unidentified. This CDR3 is 13 amino acids long. Germline lookup yields CDR1 SQVTM and CDR2 ANQGSEA. V lost 2 bases to trimming and J lost 6 bases, with 14 bases between them. This receptor was taken from a male patient aged 2 to 9 who had a stem cell transplant for acute lymphoblastic leukemia, so the T cells may come from the graft donor. The V call is TRBV29-1, the J call TRBJ2-7; a possible D gene is TRBD2 (6 bases). The sequencing used PBMCs, mostly from graft donor cells, collected 360 days after TCRalphabeta/CD19-depleted stem cell transplant. The CDR3 here is CSVERAQGGEQYF. CDR3 coding DNA: TGCAGCGTTGAAAGGGCGCAGGGAGGCGAGCAGTACTTC.